This TCR beta chain stems from a study of blood T cells in healthy people across ages. Sample-barcoded 5' priming and a J-beta primer mix drove a second PCR of roughly 7 to 11 cycles. TCRdb used MiXCR to reprocess the 5' RACE reads, holding one entry per CDR3 protein. The top ten hold less than 2.5% of the sample, which has over 1.5 million distinct CDR3 sequences, about 49% seen once. This clonotype was observed a single time. CDR3 size: 14 residues. Between the trimmed V and J ends, which lost 2 bases and 8 bases, there was a span of 12 bases. Germline lookup yields CDR1 MDHEN and CDR2 SYDVKM. The sequenced sample was blood. The sequence came from a woman aged 40 to 55 in good health. This chain uses TRBV28 with TRBJ1-4; the D is unclear. CDR3 protein: CASSLGEIGEKLFF. The CDR3 region has the DNA TGTGCCAGCAGTTTAGGAGAGATAGGGGAAAAACTGTTTTTT.